This entry lists 29 T cell receptor beta chains sequenced from one sample in a study of tumor and adjacent non-tumor tissue in lung cancer (dated by TCRdb to the late 2010s). Bulk unsorted tissue served as the source for RNA extraction, and RNA quality was assessed using a NanoDrop ND-1000 and an Agilent 2100. Distant non-tumor tissue taken more than 3 cm from the tumor edge was used as the normal lung sample. Library method: multiplex PCR. The listed sequencing device is Illumina HiSeq 2500. TCRbeta libraries were constructed through three rounds of nested PCR with primers (Table S4) according to protocols modified from ARM-PCR. TCRdb itself trimmed the public reads at Q25 with fastp, ran MiXCR and retained productive beta chains. Every CDR3 protein is listed once, alongside the most common genes and DNA of its rows. The sample records 60,000 to 80,000 distinct CDR3 sequences, around 65% of which are singletons. The ten largest clonotypes hold roughly 26% of the sample.

The source material was distant non-tumor lung tissue. The receptors originated from a woman aged 45 to 65 with non-small cell lung cancer.

V is TRBV11-2 and J is TRBJ2-1; D is undetermined. Trimming removed 2 bases at V and 0 bases at J, with 5 bases between. The CDR3 is 14 amino acids. Germline V gene data show CDR1 as SGHAT and CDR2 as FQNNGV. CDR3 nucleotides: TGTGCCAGCAGCTTAAGACCCTCCTACAATGAGCAGTTCTTC. Translating gives CASSLRPSYNEQFF. Complete variable domain (other parts from reference TRBV11-2 and TRBJ2-1): EAGVAQSPRYKIIEKRQSVAFWCNPISGHATLYWYQQILGQGPKLLIQFQNNGVVDDSQLPKDRFSAERLKGVDSTLKIQPAKLEDSAVYLCASSLRPSYNEQFFGPGTRLTVL.

A word on this clonotype: A junction end diverges from the germline sequence, so it may reflect a read error. The rearrangement joins TRBV5-4 to TRBJ2-5; TRBD2 agrees at 8 bases. Germline loops: CDR1 SGHNT, CDR2 YYREEE (reference sequence). This CDR3 region has 16 residues. CDR3 protein: CASSLYTGGPLEIQYF. The CDR3 bases are TGTGCCAGCAGCTTATACACGGGAGGGCCACTCGAGATCCAGTACTTC.

Comment on this clonotype: The junction departs from germline at one end; a sequencing error may be responsible. The J gene is TRBJ2-5, the V gene TRBV7-9, with D unclear. Looked up from germline, CDR1 is SEHNR and CDR2 is FQNEAQ (reference sequence). The CDR3 covers 12 residues. CDR3 region: CASSSGKETQYF. CDR3 sequence (DNA): TGTGCCAGCAGCTCCGGAAAAGAAACCCAGTACTTC.

As to this clonotype: A much bigger clone sits one base away, suggesting this may be a read error. The CDR3 spells CASSPRDLFVELFF. Written as DNA, the CDR3 is TGTGCCAGCAGCCCCCGGGACTTATTCGTGGAGCTGTTTTTT. The chain employs TRBV11-2 and TRBJ2-2; tentative D call: TRBD2 (6 bases). Germline loops: CDR1 SGHAT, CDR2 FQNNGV. The CDR3 totals 14 residues. Deletions cut 5 bases from V and 10 bases from J, with 17 bases between. Complete variable domain (other parts from reference TRBV11-2 and TRBJ2-2): EAGVAQSPRYKIIEKRQSVAFWCNPISGHATLYWYQQILGQGPKLLIQFQNNGVVDDSQLPKDRFSAERLKGVDSTLKIQPAKLEDSAVYLCASSPRDLFVELFFGEGSRLTVL.

The count of this clonotype is one. Lacking the conserved final phenylalanine or tryptophan, this CDR3 likely reflects a read error. The chain combines TRBV6-1 with TRBJ2-7; no clear D. Germline V gene data show CDR1 as MNHNS and CDR2 as SASEGT. The CDR3 spans 11 residues. The CDR3 loop reads CATMVLYEQYS. The CDR3 DNA reads TGTGCTACCATGGTACTTTACGAGCAGTACTCC.

On this clonotype itself: This CDR3 fails to terminate in the conserved phenylalanine or tryptophan, so it likely reflects a read error. The chain employs TRBV20-1 and TRBJ2-5; D is uncertain. CDR1 DFQATT and CDR2 SNEGSKA come from the germline V gene (reference sequence). Trimming pared 4 bases from V and 5 bases from J, leaving 11 bases between. CDR3 size: 12 residues. Here the CDR3 reads CSANSEKETQYS. CDR3 coding DNA: TGCAGTGCTAACTCGGAGAAGGAGACCCAGTACTCC.

This clonotype was observed at least ten times. This chain joins TRBV7-9 and TRBJ1-6, with 10 bases aligning to TRBD1. The CDR3 runs 14 residues. Looked up from germline, CDR1 is SEHNR and CDR2 is FQNEAQ (reference sequence). V lost 5 bases to trimming and J lost 8 bases; unmatched junction nucleotides: 3. Here the CDR3 reads CASSPDRGHSPLHF. The CDR3 nucleotides are TGTGCCAGCAGCCCAGACAGGGGGCATTCACCCCTCCACTTT. The entire variable domain, with the rest obtained from reference TRBV7-9 and TRBJ1-6, is as follows: DTGVSQNPRHKITKRGQNVTFRCDPISEHNRLYWYRQTLGQGPEFLTYFQNEAQLEKSRLLSDRFSAERPKGSFSTLEIQRTEQGDSAMYLCASSPDRGHSPLHFGNGTRLTVT.

About this clonotype: This may be a read error, as it is one base from a much larger clone. The gene calls are TRBV29-1 and TRBJ1-2; D is perhaps TRBD1 (5 bases). Germline lookup yields CDR1 SQVTM and CDR2 ANQGSEA. This CDR3 is built from 15 residues. The germline V and J ends were trimmed by 5 bases and 0 bases, with 16 bases remaining between them. CDR3 sequence: CSVKEGQPANYGYTF. In DNA form, the CDR3 reads TGCAGCGTTAAGGAGGGGCAGCCAGCTAACTATGGCTACACCTTC.

This clonotype was found many times. The chain uses TRBV20-1 and TRBJ2-1; TRBD2 is a possible D gene (8 bases). Germline V lookup: CDR1 DFQATT, CDR2 SNEGSKA (reference sequence). V was cut by 7 bases and J by 9 bases, with 22 bases left in between. The CDR3 consists of 14 residues. In DNA form, the CDR3 reads TGCAGTGTTGCTCGGGGGGGAGGGGGCTTTGAGCAGTTCTTC. This encodes CSVARGGGGFEQFF.

The chain is built from TRBV5-6 and TRBJ2-1; D is possibly TRBD2 (6 bases). The V gene's germline CDR1 is SGHDT and CDR2 YYEEEE. This CDR3 contains 16 residues. V dropped 4 bases and J dropped 8 bases, with 22 bases sitting between them. CDR3 in DNA: TGTGCCAGCAGCGCAGCCGGGGGAACAATTGGGGATGAGCAGTTCTTC. It is translated as CASSAAGGTIGDEQFF.

With regard to this clonotype: A read error may explain this, as a much larger clone is one base away. This chain links TRBV6-2 or TRBV6-3 with TRBJ2-4; D call uncertain. The germline gives CDR1 MNHEY, CDR2 SVGEGT. There are 13 residues in the CDR3. The CDR3 region is CVSSYSSPNIQYF. The CDR3 DNA sequence: TGTGTCAGCAGTTACTCTAGTCCGAACATTCAGTACTTC.

Regarding this clonotype: Its ends do not fully match the called genes, so a read error is possible. The chain joins TRBV11-2 to TRBJ1-1; D remains unclear. The CDR3 is 14 residues long. CDR1 is SGHAT, CDR2 FQNNGV, per germline. The CDR3 coding sequence is TGCGCCAGCACCTTCGCGGGAAAGAACACTGAAGCGTTCTTT. Residues: CASTFAGKNTEAFF. The whole variable domain, filled in from reference TRBV11-2 and TRBJ1-1, reads EAGVAQSPRYKIIEKRQSVAFWCNPISGHATLYWYQQILGQGPKLLIQFQNNGVVDDSQLPKDRFSAERLKGVDSTLKIQPAKLEDSAVYLCASTFAGKNTEAFFGQGTRLTVV.

Concerning this clonotype itself: A clone one base away is much larger, so this may be a read error. This chain joins TRBV10-3 and TRBJ2-1, with D unclear. Germline V gene sequence: CDR1 ENHRY, CDR2 SYGVKD. The germline V and J ends were trimmed by 5 bases and 9 bases, with 8 bases remaining between them. This CDR3 is 11 amino acids long. The DNA for the CDR3 is TGTGCCATCAGTAACTCGGGTGAGCAGTTCTTC. Translation gives CAISNSGEQFF.

Worth noting for this clonotype: This sequence may be a read error, since a much larger clone differs from it by one base. This chain joins TRBV6-6 and TRBJ2-1; D possibly uses TRBD1 or TRBD2 (6 bases each). Between the trimmed V and J ends, which lost 4 bases and 4 bases, there was a span of 11 bases. The CDR3 consists of 14 residues. CDR1 and CDR2 from the germline V gene are MNHNY and SVGAGI (reference sequence). The CDR3 DNA is TGTGCCAGCAGTTTGGAGGGGACATACAATGAGCAGTTCTTC. Translation gives CASSLEGTYNEQFF.

This clonotype has only a few counts. Its ends do not fully match the called genes, so a read error is possible. The rearrangement links TRBV20-1 to TRBJ2-1, with D possibly TRBD2 on 6 matching bases. From germline, CDR1 is DFQATT and CDR2 SNEGSKA (reference sequence). The CDR3 sequence is 16 residues long. Here the CDR3 reads CSARADPRRTNNEQFF. The CDR3 coding sequence is TGCAGCGCTAGAGCCGACCCCAGGCGGACTAACAATGAGCAGTTCTTC.

This clonotype has a single count. A read error is possible here, since a much larger clone lies one base away. J is TRBJ1-5 and V is TRBV10-2; no definite D call. Germline V gives CDR1 WSHSY, CDR2 SAAADI. The CDR3 sequence is 15 residues long. Deletions cut 0 bases from V and 10 bases from J, with 16 bases between. CDR3 DNA: TGCGCCAGCAGTGAGTCAGAGACCCATGTTGAACCCCAGCATTTT. Amino acid sequence: CASSESETHVEPQHF.

As to this clonotype: An end of the junction differs from the germline gene, which may be a read error. The rearrangement joins TRBV20-1 to TRBJ2-1; tentative D call: TRBD1 (5 bases). Germline V gene data show CDR1 as DFQATT and CDR2 as SNEGSKA (reference sequence). This CDR3 contains 17 residues. CDR3 DNA sequence: TGCAGTGCTAGAGACAGTGGGCCAGGGCCTACTTACAATGATCAGTTCTTC. Its protein is CSARDSGPGPTYNDQFF.

This chain connects TRBV28 to TRBJ2-7, with D possibly matching TRBD1 (6 bases). The CDR3 extends over 14 amino acids. Trimming took off 4 bases at V and 4 bases at J, with 14 bases between the two ends. The germline gives CDR1 MDHEN, CDR2 SYDVKM. The DNA for the CDR3 is TGTGCCAGCAGTTCGGGACACAAACCTTACGAGCAGTACTTC. Translated, it gives CASSSGHKPYEQYF.

The V gene is TRBV30, the J gene TRBJ1-2; D is unclear. Germline V gene sequence: CDR1 GTSNPN, CDR2 SVGIG (reference sequence). V lost 4 bases and J 4 bases, leaving 16 bases between the germline ends. The CDR3 is made up of 14 amino acids. In DNA form, the CDR3 reads TGTGCCTGGAACCGCGCGTGCAGAGCCTATGGCTACACCTTC. As protein: CAWNRACRAYGYTF.

Turning to this clonotype: The CDR3 does not end in the conserved phenylalanine or tryptophan, so this is likely a read error. The chain combines TRBV20-1 with TRBJ2-1; D remains ambiguous. The CDR3 runs to 12 residues. The germline V gene has CDR1 DFQATT and CDR2 SNEGSKA (reference sequence). V dropped 4 bases and J dropped 4 bases, with 8 bases sitting between them. The DNA of the CDR3 is TGCAGTGCTATAGGCTCATACAATGAGCAGTTCTTA. As protein: CSAIGSYNEQFL.

In regard to this clonotype: A single base separates this from a much larger clone, so it may be a read error. V is TRBV6-5 and J is TRBJ1-5; the D gene is possibly TRBD1 (6 bases). This CDR3 has 16 amino acids. The V end was cut by 6 bases, the J end by 4 bases, with 19 bases between. CDR1 and CDR2 from the germline V gene are MNHEY and SVGAGI. CDR3 protein: CASSPLTDSKNQPQHF. The CDR3 nucleotides are TGTGCCAGCAGCCCTCTCACGGACAGTAAAAATCAGCCCCAGCATTTT.

A few counts support this clonotype. The chain links TRBV28 to TRBJ1-2, with 10 nucleotides matching TRBD1. Germline CDR1 and CDR2: MDHEN and SYDVKM. The V and J ends lost 6 bases and 5 bases, in that order; junction bases with no gene match: 6. There are 14 residues in the CDR3. CDR3: CASSWGQGRYGYTF. CDR3 bases: TGTGCCAGCAGCTGGGGACAGGGGCGGTATGGCTACACCTTC.

With respect to this clonotype: Sequence at one end of the junction differs from germline and may be a read error. The rearrangement links TRBV6-2 or TRBV6-3 to TRBJ2-3; 7 bases line up with TRBD2. Germline CDR1 MNHEY, CDR2 SVGEGT. CDR3 length: 15 amino acids. In DNA, the CDR3 is TGTGTCAGCAGTGCCCTTAGCGGGAGCACAGATACGCAGTATTTT. Its protein is CVSSALSGSTDTQYF.

This chain joins TRBV28 and TRBJ2-7; no reliable D call. The CDR3 has 23 residues. The germline V gene has CDR1 MDHEN and CDR2 SYDVKM. V was trimmed by 2 bases and J by 0 bases, leaving 35 bases between them. This chain's CDR3 is CASSLNRIETVGWQYKRSYEQYF. Written as DNA, the CDR3 is TGTGCCAGCAGTTTAAATCGAATTGAGACCGTTGGCTGGCAGTACAAACGCTCCTACGAGCAGTACTTC. Looking up the rest from reference TRBV28 and TRBJ2-7 gives the full variable domain: DVKVTQSSRYLVKRTGEKVFLECVQDMDHENMFWYRQDPGLGLRLIYFSYDVKMKEKGDIPEGYSVSREKKERFSLILESASTNQTSMYLCASSLNRIETVGWQYKRSYEQYFGPGTRLTVT.

A note on this clonotype: One end of the junction does not line up with germline, which may come from a read error. The chain is built from TRBV12-3 or TRBV12-4 and TRBJ2-7, with D maybe TRBD1 (6 bases). The CDR3 extends over 11 amino acids. CDR3 DNA sequence: TGTGCCGTAACCAGGGGATACGAGCAGTATTTC. It specifies CAVTRGYEQYF.

Concerning this clonotype: The CDR3 does not end in the conserved phenylalanine or tryptophan, so this is likely a read error. J is TRBJ2-7 and V is TRBV6-2 or TRBV6-3; D assignment may be TRBD1 or TRBD2 (6 bases each). This CDR3 region has 13 residues. Trimming pared 5 bases from V and 6 bases from J, leaving 14 bases between. Germline-derived CDR1 and CDR2 are MNHEY and SVGEGT. The CDR3 is CASSDGGHAEQYI. CDR3 DNA sequence: TGTGCCAGCAGTGACGGGGGACATGCCGAGCAGTACATC.

This clonotype was recorded many times. The V call is TRBV29-1, the J call TRBJ2-1, with 12 bases identical to TRBD2. Trimming cost V 6 bases and J 5 bases; bases outside gene matches: 5. The CDR3 contains 14 residues. The germline CDR1 and CDR2 sequences are SQVTM and ANQGSEA. CDR3 sequence: CSVRTSGVNNEQFF. In nucleotides, the CDR3 is TGCAGCGTACGGACTAGCGGGGTAAACAATGAGCAGTTCTTC.

Comment on this clonotype: The junction differs from germline at one of its ends, possibly a read error. V usage is TRBV6-2 or TRBV6-3 and J usage is TRBJ2-7; 7 bases match TRBD2. Per the germline V gene, CDR1 is MNHEY and CDR2 is SVGEGT. This CDR3 comprises 14 residues. This CDR3 is CASSPAGGSREHYF. DNA of the CDR3: TGTGCCAGCAGTCCTGCCGGCGGGAGTCGCGAGCACTATTTC.

Points on this clonotype: This may stem from a read error, because a much larger clone lies one nucleotide away. J is TRBJ2-1 and V is TRBV28; D is unresolved. CDR1 and CDR2 from the germline V gene are MDHEN and SYDVKM. This CDR3 has 14 amino acids. V was clipped by 11 bases and J by 0 bases, with 14 bases between them. CDR3 in amino acids: CAAWEWSSYNEQFF. The DNA for the CDR3 is TGTGCCGCCTGGGAATGGAGCTCCTACAATGAGCAGTTCTTC.